This entry concerns a single T cell receptor (beta chain). Which antigen it targets is not known. It has no much larger one-base neighbor in the sample; base qualities were not kept. Receptors were amplified or captured by 5' RACE. The sequencing machine was an Illumina HiSeq 2000. A universal primer binding site was introduced by template switching, and a unique molecular identifier was present in the final cDNA, enabling accurate counting of TCR cDNA molecules. First-strand cDNA for TCR alpha and beta chains was synthesized from specific primers in the conserved constant-segment region. Each cDNA library was double barcoded, with a SMART-Mk sample barcode plus Illumina barcodes, to control for contamination. TruSeq adapter sequences and Illumina sample barcodes were added in two successive PCR steps. The Illumina HiSeq platform was used with custom primers to sequence TCR alpha and beta cDNA libraries. Processing in the source paper ran as follows. MiGEC was used to process raw reads and extract unique molecular identifiers, and MiXCR was used to find CDR3 positions. For each individual, recombination models were inferred using an EM algorithm with the repgenHMM and IGoR tools. The tcR package in R was used for shared clonotype analysis, with sharing normalized by the product of cloneset sizes. To study raw recombination free of thymic and clonal selection effects, out-of-frame nonproductive sequences were analyzed. The public reads were quality trimmed at Q25 with fastp and then assembled into clones with MiXCR by TCRdb, keeping productive beta chains. Entries are consolidated by CDR3 protein sequence, retaining the most common genes and DNA. TCRdb, not the original authors, processed these V and J calls. In all, the sample holds 1.5 million to 2 million distinct CDR3 sequences, and about 30% of those were seen once. About 0.25% of the sample belongs to the ten largest clones.

The sample comes from a study of identical twins (TCRdb year 2016). Study-wide context: TCR alpha and beta repertoires from monozygotic twins, unrelated adults of various ages and cord blood were deep-sequenced to test whether fetal clonotypes persist. Replicate twin experiments were performed at different times using different library preparation protocols to rule out contamination.

The paper's findings and limits, for the study overall: Zero-insertion analyses could be partly confounded by invariant T cells such as MAIT and iNKT, although diverse VJ usage argued against such confounding for most clonotypes. Abundant cord blood beta clonotypes carried fewer insertions; young adult naive repertoires showed a weaker similar trend, while memory repertoires showed none. The excess sharing between twins in beta out-of-frame sequences was weaker because fewer shared sequences reduced the signal-to-noise ratio. Recombination models systematically underestimated out-of-frame TCR alpha sharing in monozygotic twins but agreed with sharing between unrelated individuals. Because the same donors could not be followed over many years, the conclusions relied on cross-sectional statistical analysis. Compared with coincidental sharing between unrelated individuals, out-of-frame TCR alpha sequences shared between twins showed an excess of sequences with low generation probability.

Reading the germline V gene (reference sequence) gives CDR1 DFQATT and CDR2 SNEGSKA. Trimming costs V 0 bases and J 0 bases, and their ends lie 12 bases apart. The CDR3 sequence holds 16 residues, the cysteine and phenylalanine included. Only the CDR3 part of the read is kept: 48 bases, read in frame from the first base. Every donor was a healthy Caucasian. The sequencing input was cord blood. This receptor was obtained from a newborn girl in good health. The chain is encoded by TRBV20-1 joined to TRBJ1-3; TRBD1 might be the D gene, on 5 matching bases. The sequence in DNA is TGCAGTGCTAGAGATCTGAAGGGACCCTCTGGAAACACCATATATTTT. Its product reads: CSARDLKGPSGNTIYF.